This T cell receptor (beta chain) was obtained from a study of identical twins. General study findings and limits: One should note that invariant MAIT and iNKT cells could partly confound zero-insertion analyses. Recombination models fit unrelated individuals' TCR alpha sharing but underestimated twins'. Out-of-frame alpha sequences shared between twins exhibited an excess of low generation probability. Excess sharing between twins was weaker in beta out-of-frame sequences.

The CDR3 runs 13 residues. In germline, CDR1 is LGHDT, CDR2 YNNKEL (reference sequence). The germline V and J ends were trimmed by 4 bases and 4 bases, with 10 bases remaining between them. A single record per CDR3 protein comes from TCRdb applying MiXCR to the 5' RACE reads. The sample lists about 700,000 distinct CDR3 sequences, 6.1% occurring once. In the case of this clonotype: Its antigen is as yet unknown.

This clonotype was sampled from a man aged 18 to 29 in good health. The J gene is TRBJ2-5, the V gene TRBV3-1; possible D gene TRBD2, 6 bases. The sequenced sample consisted of naive T cells sorted from blood. The CDR3: CASSRDLLETQYF. The CDR3, as DNA: TGTGCCAGCAGCCGGGACTTGCTAGAGACCCAGTACTTC.